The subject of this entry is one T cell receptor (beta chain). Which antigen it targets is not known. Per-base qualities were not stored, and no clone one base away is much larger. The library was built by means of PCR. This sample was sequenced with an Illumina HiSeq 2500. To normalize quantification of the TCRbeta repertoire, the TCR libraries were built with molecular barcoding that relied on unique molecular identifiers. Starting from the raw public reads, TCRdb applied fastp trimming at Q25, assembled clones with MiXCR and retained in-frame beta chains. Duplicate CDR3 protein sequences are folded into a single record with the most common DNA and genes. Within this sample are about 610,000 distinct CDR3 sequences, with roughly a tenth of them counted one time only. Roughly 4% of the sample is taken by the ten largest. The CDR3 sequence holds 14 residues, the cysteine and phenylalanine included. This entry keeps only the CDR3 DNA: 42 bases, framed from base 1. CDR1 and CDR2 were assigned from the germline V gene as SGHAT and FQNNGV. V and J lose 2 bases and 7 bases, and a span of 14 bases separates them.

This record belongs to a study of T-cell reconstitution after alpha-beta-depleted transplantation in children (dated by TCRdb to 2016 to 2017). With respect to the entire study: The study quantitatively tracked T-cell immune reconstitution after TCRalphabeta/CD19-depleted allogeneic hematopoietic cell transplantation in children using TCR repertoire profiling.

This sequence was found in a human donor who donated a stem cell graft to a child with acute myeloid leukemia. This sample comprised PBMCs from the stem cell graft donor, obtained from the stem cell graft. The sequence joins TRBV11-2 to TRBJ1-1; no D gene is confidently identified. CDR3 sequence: CASSLSRSHLEAFF. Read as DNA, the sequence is TGTGCCAGCAGCTTATCCCGGTCTCATCTTGAAGCTTTCTTT.